The clone carrying this T cell receptor (beta chain) was seen a few times. V dropped 4 bases and J dropped 4 bases, with 19 bases sitting between them. The CDR3 totals 16 residues. In germline, CDR1 is LGHNA, CDR2 YSLEER. Unique molecular identifiers tagged the TCRbeta library. Each CDR3 protein is one row after TCRdb ran MiXCR on the PCR reads. The data hold 450,000 to 600,000 distinct CDR3 sequences, with 32% observed a single time. The data derive from a study of T-cell reconstitution after alpha-beta-depleted transplantation in children. The sequence came from a human donor who donated a stem cell graft to a child with aplastic anemia. The chain employs TRBV4-3 and TRBJ2-5; perhaps TRBD1 as D (5 bases). The sequencing used PBMCs from the stem cell graft donor, collected from the stem cell graft. CDR3 residues: CASSRKAGYARETQYF. The DNA of the CDR3 is TGCGCCAGCAGCCGAAAAGCAGGGTATGCGCGAGAGACCCAGTACTTC.